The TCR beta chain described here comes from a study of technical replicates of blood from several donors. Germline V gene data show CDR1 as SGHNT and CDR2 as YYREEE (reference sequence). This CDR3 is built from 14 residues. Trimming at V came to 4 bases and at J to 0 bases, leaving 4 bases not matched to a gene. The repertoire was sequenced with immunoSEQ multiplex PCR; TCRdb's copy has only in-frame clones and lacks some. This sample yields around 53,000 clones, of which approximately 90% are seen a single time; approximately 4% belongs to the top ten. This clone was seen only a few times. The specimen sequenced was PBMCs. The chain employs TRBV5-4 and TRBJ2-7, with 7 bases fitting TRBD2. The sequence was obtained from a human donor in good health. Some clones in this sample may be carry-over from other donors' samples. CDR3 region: CASSGAGRSYEQYF. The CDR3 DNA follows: TGTGCCAGCAGCGGAGCGGGGCGCTCCTACGAGCAGTACTTC.